Below are 8 T cell receptor beta chains sequenced from a single sample in a study of blood T cell repertoires in COVID-19. Data came from immunoSEQ multiplex PCR; TCRdb stores just in-frame clones and leaves some out. The sample holds about 200,000 clones; around 84% are singletons and the top ten take around 13%. Sequencing was performed on peripheral blood. The receptors come from a human donor in a cohort sampled during active COVID-19.

A note on this clone: This same CDR3 is encoded by further DNA sequences in the sample. The chain combines TRBV4-1 with TRBJ2-7; perhaps TRBD1 as D (6 bases). The V and J ends lost 1 base and 0 bases respectively, with 13 bases between them. Germline CDR1 MGHRA, CDR2 YSYEKL. The CDR3 is made up of 16 amino acids. CDR3 region: CASSQGQGPISYEQYF. As DNA, the CDR3 is TGCGCCAGCAGCCAAGGTCAGGGGCCAATCTCCTACGAGCAGTACTTC.

J is TRBJ2-1 and V is TRBV9; 10 nucleotides line up with TRBD2. With 0 bases clipped from V and 5 bases from J, the junction kept 2 bases outside the gene matches. CDR1 SGDLS and CDR2 YYNGEE come from the germline V gene. The CDR3 contains 15 residues. The CDR3 loop is CASSVVLAGDNEQFF. The CDR3, as DNA: TGTGCCAGCAGCGTAGTCCTAGCGGGAGACAATGAGCAGTTCTTC.

This clone has only one observation. This rearrangement joins TRBV18 to TRBJ1-1; D call uncertain. Germline CDR1 and CDR2: KGHSH and LQKENI. The CDR3 runs to 13 residues. V lost 6 bases and J lost 4, with 12 bases in between. The CDR3 DNA reads as TGTGCCAGCTCCCCCATTCGGGGCACTGAAGCTTTCTTT. Its translation is CASSPIRGTEAFF.

The V and J genes are TRBV25-1 and TRBJ2-2, with 7 nucleotides matching TRBD2. Per germline, CDR1 MGHDK and CDR2 SYGVNS. V was pared by 1 base and J by 7 bases, with 6 bases of the junction left unmatched. The CDR3 extends over 15 amino acids. The CDR3 DNA is TGTGCCAGCAGTGAATGGGCGGGAGCTGGCGGGGAGCTGTTTTTT. Translating it yields CASSEWAGAGGELFF.

The chain recombines TRBV4-2 with TRBJ2-6; 14 bases are a match to TRBD2. Trimming removed 2 bases from V and 2 bases from J; junction bases left unmatched: 2. The CDR3 is 18 amino acids. Looked up from germline, CDR1 is LGHNA and CDR2 is YNFKEQ. The CDR3 coding sequence is TGTGCCAGCAGCCAAAGACTAGCGGGAGGGACTGGGGCCAACGTCCTGACTTTC. It encodes CASSQRLAGGTGANVLTF.

The V gene is TRBV29-1, the J gene TRBJ2-7; D is perhaps TRBD1 (6 bases). Germline V gene sequence: CDR1 SQVTM, CDR2 ANQGSEA. V shed 3 bases and J shed 7 bases, with 10 bases lying between them. The CDR3 is 11 residues long. CDR3 DNA sequence: TGCAGCGTTGAGGGGGCACAAGAGCAGTACTTC. Translating gives CSVEGAQEQYF.

This chain connects TRBV7-2 to TRBJ2-7; 12 bases agree with TRBD1. J lost 7 bases, V lost 4 bases, and 5 bases had no gene match. This CDR3 region has 14 residues. The germline V gene has CDR1 SGHTA and CDR2 FQGNSA. For the CDR3, the DNA is TGTGCCAGCAGCTGGGGACAGGGGGCTGGGGAGCAGTACTTC. Protein product: CASSWGQGAGEQYF.

The genes are TRBV5-1 and TRBJ2-1; TRBD2 aligns across 13 bases. Germline assignment: CDR1 SGHRS and CDR2 YFSETQ. Trimming at V came to 4 bases and at J to 14 bases, leaving 9 bases not matched to a gene. CDR3 length equals 14 residues. The CDR3 loop is CASSLGLAGDLKFF. The CDR3 DNA sequence: TGCGCCAGCAGCCTCGGACTAGCGGGAGATCTTAAGTTCTTC.